What follows is one T cell receptor beta chain and its context. The data were taken from a study of blood T cell repertoires in COVID-19. Only in-frame clones appear in the TCRdb table, and some are missing; sequencing was by immunoSEQ multiplex PCR. Altogether 300,000 or so clones are present, approximately 86% being singletons, with the ten largest covering approximately 4.6%. The sequenced material came from PBMCs or T cells enriched from blood (not recorded which). The sequence came from a woman in her 40s with acute COVID-19.

The CDR3 reads CASSQEAGYSNQPQHF. CDR3 nucleotide sequence: TGTGCCAGCAGCCAAGAAGCGGGTTATAGCAATCAGCCCCAGCATTTT. The chain is built from TRBV3-1 (or the pseudogene TRBV3-2) and TRBJ1-5, with D unresolved. V shed 0 bases and J shed 0 bases, with 9 bases lying between them. This CDR3 comprises 16 residues. Germline V CDR1 and CDR2: LGHDT, YNNKEL (reference sequence).